A single sample gave rise to the 20 T cell receptor beta chains below, sequenced in a study of response to subunit inactivated influenza vaccine. TCRdb redid the calling of the RT-PCR reads with MiXCR, one entry per CDR3 protein. The sample holds about 610,000 distinct CDR3 sequences, 14% seen once. Sequenced material: PBMCs from blood, taken roughly 12 days after vaccination. The receptors here all came from a man aged 50-59 years who received an inactivated influenza vaccine.

This clonotype has only a few counts. The J gene is TRBJ2-3, the V gene TRBV6-2 or TRBV6-3; TRBD2 matches at 11 bases. The CDR3 is 15 residues long. Germline V gene data show CDR1 as MNHEY and CDR2 as SVGEGT. After removal of 5 bases from V and 4 bases from J, the junction contained 5 bases not matched to a gene. CDR3 DNA: TGTGCCAGCAGTGCTTCACTAGCGGGAGCAGATACGCAGTATTTT. Residues: CASSASLAGADTQYF.

This clonotype was observed a handful of times. This chain uses TRBV20-1 with TRBJ2-1, with TRBD2 matching 10 bases. CDR1 and CDR2 (germline): DFQATT, SNEGSKA (reference sequence). The CDR3 loop spans 16 amino acids. The trim removed 0 bases at V and 5 bases at J, leaving 7 bases unmatched. The CDR3 nucleotides read TGCAGTGCTAGAGATTCGAGCGGGAGGGCTAACAATGAGCAGTTCTTC. Amino acid sequence: CSARDSSGRANNEQFF.

The rearrangement links TRBV24-1 to TRBJ2-1, with unresolved D. Trimming shortened V by 5 bases and J by 7 bases, and 5 bases separated the two germline ends. The CDR3 spans 11 residues. Germline CDR1 reads KGHDR; CDR2 reads SFDVKD. The CDR3 region is CATSGQNEQFF. The CDR3 DNA reads TGTGCCACCAGTGGTCAGAATGAGCAGTTCTTC.

There are a few counts of this clonotype. This chain uses TRBV29-1 with TRBJ2-1; D gene ambiguous. This CDR3 region has 13 residues. CDR1 and CDR2 (germline): SQVTM, ANQGSEA. V lost 0 bases and J lost 7, with 10 bases in between. The CDR3 here is CSVEDFYNNEQFF. The CDR3 nucleotides are TGCAGCGTTGAAGACTTCTACAATAATGAGCAGTTCTTC.

This clonotype was detected a few times. The rearrangement joins TRBV7-6 to TRBJ2-3, with D perhaps matching TRBD2 (5 bases). This CDR3 spans 13 amino acids. The V and J ends lost 6 bases and 4 bases respectively, with 11 bases between them. Germline CDR1 SGHVS, CDR2 FNYEAQ. In DNA form, the CDR3 reads TGTGCCAGCAGGGGCGTGGGAGCAGATACGCAGTATTTT. It encodes CASRGVGADTQYF.

This chain links TRBV4-2 with TRBJ2-6, with 7 bases lining up with TRBD1. Looked up from germline, CDR1 is LGHNA and CDR2 is YNFKEQ. V trimming: 4 bases; J trimming: 0 bases; junction bases outside the gene matches: 6. The CDR3 runs 17 residues. The CDR3 DNA reads TGTGCCAGCAGCCGTGGGGACAGCCTCTCTGGGGCCAACGTCCTGACTTTC. Its translation: CASSRGDSLSGANVLTF.

The chain employs TRBV27 and TRBJ2-1, with 7 bases that match TRBD2. With 7 bases clipped from V and 7 bases from J, the junction kept 13 bases outside the gene matches. The CDR3 has 15 amino acids. Per germline, CDR1 MNHEY and CDR2 SMNVEV (reference sequence). For the CDR3, the DNA is TGTGCCAGCACCACTTTGCCGGCGGGGGTTAATGAGCAGTTCTTC. This gives the protein CASTTLPAGVNEQFF.

For this clonotype: The junction differs from germline at one of its ends, possibly a read error. J is TRBJ2-3 and V is TRBV11-2; D gene uncertain. The CDR3 length is 12 residues. The V gene's germline CDR1 is SGHAT and CDR2 FQNNGV. In DNA form, the CDR3 reads TGTGCCAGCAGCTTGCACCCAGATACGCATTATTTT. It yields the protein CASSLHPDTHYF.

V gene TRBV7-2 combines with J gene TRBJ2-1; 10 bases agree with TRBD2. This CDR3 region has 15 residues. Germline V gene lookup returns CDR1 SGHTA and CDR2 FQGNSA. The V gene end was trimmed by 4 bases and the J gene end by 10 bases; junction bases not matched to a gene: 10. CDR3: CASSWGGLANSEQFF. In nucleotides, the CDR3 is TGTGCCAGCAGCTGGGGGGGACTAGCGAACAGCGAGCAGTTCTTC.

This chain connects TRBV7-9 to TRBJ1-2; D unclear. V was shortened by 2 bases and J by 8 bases, with 12 bases between the two germline ends. CDR3 length equals 13 residues. Germline V gives CDR1 SEHNR, CDR2 FQNEAQ (reference sequence). The CDR3 sequence is CASSLTGNRGYTF. The CDR3, as DNA: TGTGCCAGCAGCTTAACGGGGAATCGGGGCTACACCTTC.

This clonotype appeared a few times. J is TRBJ2-4 and V is TRBV7-9, with 8 bases that match TRBD1. V shed 1 base, J shed 3 bases, and the junction held 2 bases outside the gene matches. Per the germline V gene, CDR1 is SEHNR and CDR2 is FQNEAQ (reference sequence). CDR3 length: 15 amino acids. The CDR3 sequence is CASSLVGQDKNIQYF. In nucleotides, the CDR3 is TGTGCCAGCAGCTTAGTGGGACAGGACAAAAACATTCAGTACTTC.

This chain links TRBV2 with TRBJ1-2; D is undetermined. Trimming removed 1 base at V and 8 bases at J, with 8 bases between. Per germline, CDR1 SNHLY and CDR2 FYNNEI. The CDR3 contains 12 residues. Here the CDR3 DNA reads TGTGCCAGCAGTGAAGACCGGAGGGGCTACACCTTC. It encodes CASSEDRRGYTF.

This clonotype was detected only a few times. This chain joins TRBV6-2 or TRBV6-3 and TRBJ1-1; weak D call: TRBD1 (6 bases). V was pared by 7 bases and J by 4 bases, with 19 bases between. Looked up from germline, CDR1 is MNHEY and CDR2 is SVGEGT. The CDR3 runs to 15 residues. CDR3 in amino acids: CASTKGGGAGTEAFF. The CDR3, as DNA: TGTGCCAGCACCAAGGGGGGGGGCGCCGGCACTGAAGCTTTCTTT.

This clonotype appeared a few times. This rearrangement joins TRBV18 to TRBJ2-2, with D possibly being TRBD1 (5 bases). CDR3 length: 13 residues. Germline V gene lookup returns CDR1 KGHSH and CDR2 LQKENI. Trimming took 6 bases from V and 4 from J, leaving 9 bases between them. CDR3 residues: CASSRVGTGELFF. The DNA for the CDR3 is TGTGCCAGCTCCAGGGTTGGCACCGGGGAGCTGTTTTTT.

The chain combines TRBV7-2 with TRBJ2-2, with D tentatively TRBD1 (5 bases). The ends were cut back, 5 bases at V and 4 bases at J, with 11 bases in the middle. The CDR3 totals 14 residues. Germline assignment: CDR1 SGHTA and CDR2 FQGNSA. The CDR3 sequence is CASSPGYLTGELFF. The CDR3, as DNA: TGTGCCAGCAGCCCAGGGTACCTCACCGGGGAGCTGTTTTTT. Supplemented by reference TRBV7-2 and TRBJ2-2, the full variable domain reads GAGVSQSPSNKVTEKGKDVELRCDPISGHTALYWYRQSLGQGLEFLIYFQGNSAPDKSGLPSDRFSAERTGGSVSTLTIQRTQQEDSAVYLCASSPGYLTGELFFGEGSRLTVL.

V is TRBV7-2 and J is TRBJ2-7; weak D call: TRBD1 (6 bases). The ends were cut back, 5 bases at V and 6 bases at J, with 11 bases in the middle. The CDR3 spans 12 residues. Per germline, CDR1 SGHTA and CDR2 FQGNSA. The chain's CDR3 is CASSINRVEQYF. Here the CDR3 DNA reads TGTGCCAGCAGCATTAACAGGGTCGAGCAGTACTTC.

Remarks on this clonotype: It may be a read error: a sequence one base away is much more abundant. The gene calls are TRBV5-1 and TRBJ2-3, with 7 bases fitting TRBD1. Germline trimming cut 4 bases from V and 3 bases from J; bases unmatched to any gene: 5. This CDR3 is built from 14 residues. Germline CDR1 and CDR2: SGHRS and YFSETQ. CDR3 nucleotide sequence: TGCGCCAGCAGCCCGGGACAGCAGACAGATACGCAGTATTTT. It codes for CASSPGQQTDTQYF.

The chain recombines TRBV5-6 with TRBJ2-3; the match to TRBD1 covers 11 bases. The trim removed 4 bases at V and 3 bases at J, leaving 10 bases unmatched. The germline V gene encodes CDR1 SGHDT and CDR2 YYEEEE. This CDR3 region has 17 residues. CDR3 protein: CASSKGTGGTETDTQYF. The CDR3 DNA reads TGTGCCAGCAGCAAGGGGACAGGGGGGACGGAGACAGATACGCAGTATTTT.

The chain couples TRBV11-1 to TRBJ2-7; TRBD2 matches 14 bases. This CDR3 has 19 amino acids. Unmatched junction bases numbered 11, after V lost 4 bases and J lost 0 bases. Per germline, CDR1 SGHAT and CDR2 FQDESV (reference sequence). CDR3 protein: CASSSPTGTSGRISYEQYF. CDR3 nucleotides: TGTGCCAGCAGCTCCCCGACCGGGACTAGCGGGAGAATCTCCTACGAGCAGTACTTC. The full variable domain, in which reference TRBV11-1 and TRBJ2-7 provide the parts outside the CDR3, is EAEVAQSPRYKITEKSQAVAFWCDPISGHATLYWYRQILGQGPELLVQFQDESVVDDSQLPKDRFSAERLKGVDSTLKIQPAELGDSAMYLCASSSPTGTSGRISYEQYFGPGTRLTVT.

This clonotype was seen only a few times. The CDR3 sequence: CASRQGFQETQYF. The CDR3 bases are TGTGCCAGCAGGCAGGGGTTCCAAGAGACCCAGTACTTC. This chain connects TRBV5-5 to TRBJ2-5, with D tentatively TRBD1 (6 bases). The V end lost 5 bases, the J end lost 1 base, and 9 bases lay between the germline ends. Germline V gives CDR1 SGHKS, CDR2 YYEKEE (reference sequence). The CDR3 length is 13 residues.